These 22 T cell receptor beta chains originate from one sample sequenced in a study of molecular identifiers for immune sequencing clone quantification. One entry per CDR3 protein results from TCRdb running MiXCR on the PCR reads. The data contain around 460,000 distinct CDR3 sequences, roughly 25% of them singletons. The sample taken for sequencing was naive CD8+ T cells from blood, with Jurkat cell RNA spiked in. This sample's subset: FACS-sorted CD8+CD4-CCR7+CD45RA+ naive T cells. These receptors were taken from a human donor in good health. Some libraries in this study had Jurkat cell RNA spiked in.

This clonotype has ten or more counts. The chain uses TRBV24-1 and TRBJ2-1; 8 bases are a match to TRBD2. Germline V gene data show CDR1 as KGHDR and CDR2 as SFDVKD. The length of the CDR3 is 18 residues. Trimming at V came to 3 bases and at J to 2 bases, leaving 11 bases not matched to a gene. The CDR3 coding sequence is TGTGCCACCAGTGATGCTAATCTAGCGGGCATAACCTACAATGAGCAGTTCTTC. It specifies CATSDANLAGITYNEQFF.

The chain links TRBV12-3 or TRBV12-4 to TRBJ2-1; the D gene is possibly TRBD2 (5 bases). V was pared by 0 bases and J by 8 bases, with 8 bases between. CDR3 length equals 13 residues. The DNA for the CDR3 is TGTGCCAGCAGTTTAGCGGAGGCACATGAGCAGTTCTTC. Protein: CASSLAEAHEQFF.

In this sample, this clonotype turned up a few times. The chain uses TRBV2 and TRBJ1-2; a possible D gene is TRBD1 (6 bases). This CDR3 region has 15 residues. Per germline, CDR1 SNHLY and CDR2 FYNNEI. The V gene lost 4 bases and the J gene lost 3 bases, with 15 bases spanning the gap. The CDR3 sequence is CASSAFMSGDYGYTF. CDR3 DNA sequence: TGTGCCAGCAGTGCCTTTATGTCAGGGGACTATGGCTACACCTTC.

On this clonotype: A much more abundant neighbour one base away suggests this may be a read error. CDR3 coding DNA: TGTGCCAGCGGCTTAGTTTCCGCAGATACGCAGTATTTT. It yields the protein CASGLVSADTQYF. The chain employs TRBV7-9 and TRBJ2-3, with no clear D. Germline CDR1 is SEHNR and CDR2 is FQNEAQ (reference sequence). The CDR3 is made up of 13 amino acids.

V usage is TRBV9 and J usage is TRBJ2-1; 11 positions agree with TRBD1. The V gene end was trimmed by 0 bases and the J gene end by 6 bases; junction bases not matched to a gene: 2. The CDR3 covers 15 residues. Looked up from germline, CDR1 is SGDLS and CDR2 is YYNGEE. The CDR3 coding sequence is TGTGCCAGCAGCGTAGGAGGGACAGGGGGCAATGAGCAGTTCTTC. It specifies CASSVGGTGGNEQFF.

With regard to this clonotype: The CDR3 end shows no conserved phenylalanine or tryptophan, and so a read error is likely. The J gene is TRBJ2-7, the V gene TRBV2, with D hard to call. The V and J ends lost 2 bases and 0 bases respectively, with 8 bases between them. This CDR3 has 14 amino acids. Per germline, CDR1 SNHLY and CDR2 FYNNEI. The DNA of the CDR3 is TGTGCCAGCAGTGAAAGTCTGATCTCCTACGAGCAGTACCTC. It is translated as CASSESLISYEQYL.

Ten or more counts support this clonotype. The CDR3, as DNA: TGTGCCAGCAGCGAAACCCGGACAGCCTCCTACGAGCAGTACTTC. Protein sequence: CASSETRTASYEQYF. V and J are TRBV7-9 and TRBJ2-7; possibly TRBD1 for D (6 bases). The germline V gene has CDR1 SEHNR and CDR2 FQNEAQ (reference sequence). V was cut by 5 bases and J by 0 bases, with 14 bases left in between. CDR3 size: 15 residues. Based on the CDR3 plus reference TRBV7-9 and TRBJ2-7, the full variable domain is DTGVSQNPRHKITKRGQNVTFRCDPISEHNRLYWYRQTLGQGPEFLTYFQNEAQLEKSRLLSDRFSAERPKGSFSTLEIQRTEQGDSAMYLCASSETRTASYEQYFGPGTRLTVT.

This clonotype showed up just a few times. The V gene is TRBV4-3, the J gene TRBJ2-5; tentative D call: TRBD1 (6 bases). The CDR3 has 13 residues. V shed 4 bases and J shed 6 bases, with 12 bases lying between them. In germline, CDR1 is LGHNA, CDR2 YSLEER. The CDR3 DNA sequence: TGCGCCAGCAGCCCAGGGGTTACAAAGACCCAGTACTTC. It yields the protein CASSPGVTKTQYF.

The count of this clonotype is one. The chain has TRBV14 and TRBJ2-7; 9 bases fit TRBD1. CDR3 length: 15 residues. J was trimmed by 7 bases and V by 4 bases; bases with no gene match: 11. The germline gives CDR1 SGHDN, CDR2 FVKESK. CDR3 DNA sequence: TGTGCCAGCAGCCCGGGACAGGGATACCTTTTGGAGCAGTACTTC. It encodes CASSPGQGYLLEQYF.

The chain links TRBV6-6 to TRBJ1-5, with D hard to call. Trimming removed 5 bases at V and 7 bases at J, with 15 bases between. This CDR3 has 14 amino acids. Germline values: CDR1 MNHNY, CDR2 SVGAGI (reference sequence). This CDR3 is CASSLPVGSQPQHF. The CDR3 DNA follows: TGTGCCAGCAGTCTCCCGGTGGGAAGCCAGCCCCAGCATTTT.

This clonotype has a handful of counts. The CDR3 region is CASSYSISQGNQPQHF. CDR3 nucleotide sequence: TGTGCCAGCAGTTACTCGATTTCGCAGGGCAATCAGCCCCAGCATTTT. The rearrangement joins TRBV6-2 or TRBV6-3 to TRBJ1-5; D uncertain. CDR1 is MNHEY and CDR2 is SVGEGT in the germline V gene. The CDR3 covers 16 residues. V was cut by 0 bases and J by 2 bases, with 11 bases left in between.

The V gene is TRBV7-9, the J gene TRBJ2-5, with a weak D call TRBD1 (5 bases). The length of the CDR3 is 15 residues. Deletions cut 5 bases from V and 0 bases from J, with 13 bases between. Germline V gene data show CDR1 as SEHNR and CDR2 as FQNEAQ (reference sequence). This CDR3 reads CASSPSDRYQETQYF. The CDR3 nucleotides are TGTGCCAGCAGCCCGTCCGACAGATACCAAGAGACCCAGTACTTC.

This clonotype was found many times. The chain joins TRBV27 to TRBJ2-7, with 9 positions matching TRBD2. Germline CDR1 and CDR2: MNHEY and SMNVEV (reference sequence). The CDR3 runs 14 residues. The J segment lost 4 bases and the V segment lost 2 bases, leaving 3 bases of the junction unmatched. The CDR3 DNA reads TGTGCCAGCAGTTTACTTAGCGGGGGATACGAGCAGTACTTC. Translation gives CASSLLSGGYEQYF.

Note on this clonotype: A much larger clone lies a single base off, so this may be a read error. The chain couples TRBV5-1 to TRBJ2-7, with D perhaps TRBD1 or TRBD2 (5 bases each). The CDR3 is 16 amino acids. Germline V lookup: CDR1 SGHRS, CDR2 YFSETQ. The V and J ends lost 2 bases and 5 bases respectively, with 20 bases between them. The CDR3 DNA sequence: TGCGCCAGCAGCTTTGCGGACGGGGCGTTGTCCGACGAGCAGTACTTC. It is translated as CASSFADGALSDEQYF.

The sample holds many counts of this clonotype. The chain joins TRBV29-1 to TRBJ2-3; D ambiguous. V was shortened by 6 bases and J by 2 bases, with 9 bases between the two germline ends. The V gene's germline CDR1 is SQVTM and CDR2 ANQGSEA. The CDR3 loop spans 12 amino acids. The CDR3 sequence is CSVADNTDTQYF. Here the CDR3 DNA reads TGCAGCGTAGCAGATAACACAGATACGCAGTATTTT.

This clonotype was observed many times. V is TRBV5-1 and J is TRBJ1-1; 7 bases line up with TRBD1. V gave up 4 bases and J gave up 0 bases; unmatched junction bases: 6. Germline V lookup: CDR1 SGHRS, CDR2 YFSETQ. This CDR3 contains 15 residues. CDR3 sequence reads: CASSPTGAMNTEAFF. The CDR3 region has the DNA TGCGCCAGCAGCCCAACAGGGGCGATGAACACTGAAGCTTTCTTT.

This clonotype was seen a single time. The CDR3 end shows no conserved phenylalanine or tryptophan, and so a read error is likely. The J gene is TRBJ2-2, the V gene TRBV12-3 or TRBV12-4; unclear D gene. Trimming removed 5 bases from V and 9 bases from J, with 7 bases in between. This CDR3 is built from 11 residues. The CDR3 reads CASSIRRELFY. The CDR3, as DNA: TGTGCCAGCAGTATCCGTAGGGAGCTGTTTTAT.

This clonotype was detected ten times or more. The chain is built from TRBV7-9 and TRBJ1-2; D remains ambiguous. CDR3 length: 11 residues. Trimming removed 5 bases from V and 0 bases from J, with 1 base in between. The V gene's germline CDR1 is SEHNR and CDR2 FQNEAQ (reference sequence). DNA of the CDR3: TGTGCCAGCAGCACTAACTATGGCTACACCTTC. It specifies CASSTNYGYTF.

This clonotype was observed a handful of times. The rearrangement links TRBV7-2 to TRBJ1-5; 7 nucleotides agree with TRBD1. Unmatched junction bases numbered 11, after V lost 3 bases and J lost 3 bases. This CDR3 is 17 amino acids long. Germline V gene lookup returns CDR1 SGHTA and CDR2 FQGNSA. CDR3 DNA sequence: TGTGCCAGCAGCTTGGGGGGACAGACGTTAACCAATCAGCCCCAGCATTTT. This sequence encodes CASSLGGQTLTNQPQHF.

This clonotype appeared a single time. One junction end does not reproduce the germline sequence, and a read error may be involved. J is TRBJ1-1 and V is TRBV27; perhaps TRBD1 as D (5 bases). The CDR3 length is 15 residues. CDR1 and CDR2 (germline): MNHEY, SMNVEV (reference sequence). CDR3 loop: CASSLSKAGTIEALF. In DNA, the CDR3 is TGTGCCAGCAGTTTATCGAAGGCAGGGACCATTGAAGCTCTCTTT.

This clonotype was recorded many times. The chain joins TRBV2 to TRBJ2-3; 8 nucleotides align to TRBD2. The CDR3 contains 17 residues. J gave up 4 bases and V 0 bases, and 9 bases lay outside the gene matches. Germline-derived CDR1 and CDR2 are SNHLY and FYNNEI. CDR3 coding DNA: TGTGCCAGCAGTGAAGCGCTTGACGGGGGGGACCCAGATACGCAGTATTTT. It encodes CASSEALDGGDPDTQYF.

This clonotype was counted many times. V and J are TRBV7-9 and TRBJ2-7; a weak D match, TRBD2 (6 bases). Germline CDR1 SEHNR, CDR2 FQNEAQ (reference sequence). This CDR3 has 13 amino acids. Trimming pared 5 bases from V and 1 base from J, leaving 9 bases between. CDR3 DNA: TGTGCCAGCAGCCCGGAGGGATCCTACGAGCAGTACTTC. It yields the protein CASSPEGSYEQYF. The variable domain in full, with the rest retrieved from reference TRBV7-9 and TRBJ2-7, is DTGVSQNPRHKITKRGQNVTFRCDPISEHNRLYWYRQTLGQGPEFLTYFQNEAQLEKSRLLSDRFSAERPKGSFSTLEIQRTEQGDSAMYLCASSPEGSYEQYFGPGTRLTVT.